This TCR beta chain emerged from a study of untreated major depressive disorder. Worth noting for this clone: The antigen is unknown.

Among patients, depression was moderate to severe. Thawed PBMCs underwent magnetic negative selection for CD4+ T cells. Sequencing was performed with immunoSEQ multiplex PCR; in TCRdb, only in-frame clones are kept and a portion is missing. The sample lists about 15,000 clones, approximately 90% occurring once. Study-level points and caveats: TRBV05-01 (Vbeta 5.1) usage was higher in CD4+ T cells of depressed patients than controls.

V gave up 1 base and J gave up 1 base, with 7 bases separating them. In germline, CDR1 is MNHEY, CDR2 SMNVEV (reference sequence). CDR3 length equals 14 residues. The source is a woman aged 25 to 39 with major depressive disorder. V is TRBV27 and J is TRBJ2-5; D is perhaps TRBD2 (6 bases). Sequencing used CD4+ T cells from PBMCs. The CDR3 nucleotides are TGTGCCAGCAGTTTATTGACTAGCCAAGAGACCCAGTACTTC. It specifies CASSLLTSQETQYF.